The 18 T cell receptor beta chains listed next were all sequenced from one sample in a study of shared T cell receptors in the human thymus. Produced via immunoSEQ multiplex PCR; TCRdb's table is partial and in-frame only. The sample has more than 550,000 clones; more than 70% are singletons. Separately, the same data were catalogued under a study of human thymus T cells.

Sample: thymocytes. The receptor set was obtained from a boy under two years old with a congenital heart defect.

The chain joins TRBV28 to TRBJ2-2, with D possibly being TRBD1 (6 bases). Trimming took off 6 bases at V and 4 bases at J, with 15 bases between the two ends. CDR3 size: 15 residues. Germline V gene data show CDR1 as MDHEN and CDR2 as SYDVKM. The CDR3 DNA is TGTGCCAGCAGCAAACCGGACAGAAGCACCGGGGAGCTGTTTTTT. This codes for CASSKPDRSTGELFF.

The chain carries TRBV29-1 and TRBJ2-1; D uncertain. The V gene's germline CDR1 is SQVTM and CDR2 ANQGSEA. The CDR3 extends over 14 amino acids. Trimming took 6 bases from V and 1 from J, leaving 13 bases between them. The CDR3 DNA follows: TGCAGCGTGAGGATAAGGCTTTCCTACAATGAGCAGTTCTTC. As protein: CSVRIRLSYNEQFF.

The chain has TRBV7-9 and TRBJ1-2; D gene uncertain. The CDR3 extends over 15 amino acids. The germline CDR1 and CDR2 sequences are SEHNR and FQNEAQ (reference sequence). V was clipped by 1 base and J by 4 bases, with 13 bases between them. The CDR3 protein is CASSLVQYASYGYTF. CDR3 DNA sequence: TGTGCCAGCAGCTTAGTACAGTATGCCTCCTATGGCTACACCTTC.

The chain combines TRBV5-4 with TRBJ2-5; 7 nucleotides line up with TRBD2. Germline CDR1 reads SGHNT; CDR2 reads YYREEE (reference sequence). V trimming: 2 bases; J trimming: 3 bases; junction bases outside the gene matches: 7. This CDR3 contains 15 residues. CDR3 region: CASSLPGREKETQYF. CDR3 coding DNA: TGTGCCAGCAGCTTACCGGGGCGGGAGAAAGAGACCCAGTACTTC.

V gene TRBV5-1 combines with J gene TRBJ2-1; possible D gene TRBD2, 6 bases. Trimming pared 0 bases from V and 8 bases from J, leaving 9 bases between. There are 13 residues in the CDR3. In germline, CDR1 is SGHRS, CDR2 YFSETQ. DNA for the CDR3: TGCGCCAGCAGCTTGGCCGCGGGGTATGAGCAGTTCTTC. Its translation is CASSLAAGYEQFF.

The chain joins TRBV6-1 to TRBJ1-2; D unresolved. The CDR3 is made up of 14 amino acids. Trimming removed 8 bases at V and 1 base at J, with 14 bases between. The V gene's germline CDR1 is MNHNS and CDR2 SASEGT. CDR3 loop: CASGNIESNYGYTF. As DNA, the CDR3 is TGTGCCAGCGGTAACATCGAAAGTAACTATGGCTACACCTTC.

The rearrangement joins TRBV11-2 to TRBJ2-7; D possibly corresponds to TRBD1 (6 bases). Germline lookup yields CDR1 SGHAT and CDR2 FQNNGV. Trimming stripped 1 base from V and 6 bases from J, with 13 bases between. CDR3 length: 14 amino acids. The chain's CDR3 is CASSLVPGECEQYF. CDR3 DNA sequence: TGTGCCAGCAGCTTAGTTCCAGGGGAATGCGAGCAGTACTTC.

In regard to this clone: In the same sample, other DNA sequences code for this CDR3. J is TRBJ2-3 and V is TRBV5-4; D unclear. This CDR3 is built from 13 residues. The V gene's germline CDR1 is SGHNT and CDR2 YYREEE (reference sequence). Trimming took off 4 bases at V and 1 base at J, with 7 bases between the two ends. This CDR3 is CASSLPGTDTQYF. CDR3 DNA sequence: TGTGCCAGCAGCCTCCCGGGCACAGATACGCAGTATTTT.

The rearrangement uses TRBV23-1 and TRBJ2-7; no clear D gene. TRBV23-1 is treated as an ORF (open reading frame) with a function not yet certain. V lost 3 bases, J lost 2 bases, and 5 bases lay in between. The CDR3 totals 12 residues. The CDR3 region is CASSHGPYEQYF. In nucleotides, the CDR3 is TGCGCCAGCAGTCATGGCCCCTACGAGCAGTACTTC.

V and J are TRBV5-1 and TRBJ1-4, with a tentative D call TRBD1 (5 bases). Per the germline V gene, CDR1 is SGHRS and CDR2 is YFSETQ. The V end lost 3 bases, the J end lost 7 bases, and 25 bases lay between the germline ends. This CDR3 has 18 amino acids. CDR3 amino acids: CASSSARGNGSGGEKLFF. The CDR3 nucleotides read TGCGCCAGCAGCTCCGCTCGGGGGAACGGAAGCGGCGGTGAAAAACTGTTTTTT.

The V call is TRBV13, the J call TRBJ1-1; 12 bases line up with TRBD1. This CDR3 comprises 16 residues. V gave up 7 bases and J gave up 4 bases; unmatched junction bases: 10. The germline V gene has CDR1 PRHDT and CDR2 FYEKMQ (reference sequence). The CDR3 DNA is TGTGCCAGCACCAAAGGGGACAGGGGGCTTCCCACTGAAGCTTTCTTT. It codes for CASTKGDRGLPTEAFF.

The chain uses TRBV5-6 and TRBJ2-2; the match to TRBD2 covers 8 bases. J was trimmed by 7 bases and V by 5 bases; bases with no gene match: 10. Per germline, CDR1 SGHDT and CDR2 YYEEEE. This CDR3 is built from 15 residues. The CDR3 DNA reads as TGTGCCAGCAGACGGCGCCGGGGGGGGAGCGGGGAGCTGTTTTTT. Translating gives CASRRRRGGSGELFF.

The V gene is TRBV15, the J gene TRBJ2-1; 9 nucleotides line up with TRBD2. V trimming: 3 bases; J trimming: 9 bases; junction bases outside the gene matches: 9. Looked up from germline, CDR1 is LNHNV and CDR2 is YYDKDF (reference sequence). The CDR3 has 15 residues. The DNA for the CDR3 is TGTGCCACCAGCAGTGGCGGGAGGGCCCGGGGTGAGCAGTTCTTC. Translating gives CATSSGGRARGEQFF.

The J gene is TRBJ2-7, the V gene TRBV5-4; D perhaps matches TRBD1 (5 bases). The CDR3 totals 12 residues. Between the trimmed V and J ends, which lost 3 bases and 3 bases, there was a span of 7 bases. Germline lookup yields CDR1 SGHNT and CDR2 YYREEE (reference sequence). CDR3 DNA: TGTGCCAGCAGCTACGACAGCTACGAGCAGTACTTC. This gives the protein CASSYDSYEQYF.

The rearrangement links TRBV2 to TRBJ1-5, with 7 positions matching TRBD1. The V and J ends lost 6 bases and 5 bases, in that order; junction bases with no gene match: 10. Per germline, CDR1 SNHLY and CDR2 FYNNEI. The CDR3 covers 15 residues. The CDR3 loop is CASSYRDSGHQPQHF. The CDR3 DNA reads TGTGCCAGCAGCTATAGGGACAGCGGACATCAGCCCCAGCATTTT.

The V and J genes are TRBV2 and TRBJ1-1; TRBD1 aligns across 7 bases. The CDR3 is made up of 16 amino acids. CDR1 and CDR2 (germline): SNHLY, FYNNEI. J was trimmed by 1 base and V by 8 bases; bases with no gene match: 13. Written as DNA, the CDR3 is TGTGCCAGCCGAGGAGGCACAGGGGAGACGAACACTGAAGCTTTCTTT. Translating it yields CASRGGTGETNTEAFF.

The V gene is TRBV5-6, the J gene TRBJ2-3; 9 nucleotides line up with TRBD2. The CDR3 sequence is 16 residues long. CDR1 is SGHDT and CDR2 is YYEEEE in the germline V gene. The V gene end was trimmed by 0 bases and the J gene end by 2 bases; junction bases not matched to a gene: 4. This chain's CDR3 is CASSLDSGRYTDTQYF. In nucleotides, the CDR3 is TGTGCCAGCAGCTTGGATAGCGGGAGATACACAGATACGCAGTATTTT.

The chain couples TRBV5-5 to TRBJ2-5; tentative D call: TRBD1 (6 bases). Trimming shortened V by 0 bases and J by 1 base, and 10 bases separated the two germline ends. Germline V gene sequence: CDR1 SGHKS, CDR2 YYEKEE (reference sequence). This CDR3 contains 15 residues. The chain's CDR3 is CASSLGGHPQETQYF. The CDR3 DNA reads as TGTGCCAGCAGCTTGGGGGGACATCCCCAAGAGACCCAGTACTTC.